Below, 28 T cell receptor beta chains from the same sample are listed, as sequenced in a study of T cells in Graves' hyperthyroidism and ophthalmopathy. Regions amplified from RNA transcripts were the TCR beta CDR3 regions. An initial round of RT-PCR targeting the TCR CDR3 relied on the HTBI primer set. MiXCR, applied by TCRdb to the multiplex PCR reads, yields one record per CDR3 protein. The sample carries about 600,000 distinct CDR3 sequences, about a sixth recorded once. What was sequenced was blood. The receptors stem from a woman aged 40 to 49 with Graves' ophthalmopathy.

The sample holds many counts of this clonotype. CDR3 sequence (DNA): TGTGCCAGCAGCTTCGTCGGGTCCGAGGCCTACGAGCAGTACTTC. Its translation is CASSFVGSEAYEQYF. The chain has TRBV11-2 and TRBJ2-7; no firm D call. Trimming left V 3 bases short and J 2 bases short, with 14 bases between. The CDR3 sequence is 15 residues long. Per the germline V gene, CDR1 is SGHAT and CDR2 is FQNNGV.

The rearrangement uses TRBV3-1 and TRBJ2-2; D not certain. Trimming cost V 1 base and J 2 bases, with 5 bases left between them. In germline, CDR1 is LGHDT, CDR2 YNNKEL (reference sequence). The CDR3 covers 14 residues. CDR3 coding DNA: TGTGCCAGCAGCCAAGCTATCAACACCGGGGAGCTGTTTTTT. It yields the protein CASSQAINTGELFF.

In the case of this clonotype: Its ends do not fully match the called genes, so a read error is possible. V is TRBV12-3 or TRBV12-4 and J is TRBJ2-7; possible D gene TRBD2, 6 bases. This CDR3 comprises 16 residues. The CDR3 sequence: CASSFLSGGMAYEQYF. CDR3 coding DNA: TGTGCCAGCAGTTTTCTCTCTGGGGGGATGGCCTACGAACAGTACTTC.

Many counts were recorded for this clonotype. The chain employs TRBV6-1 and TRBJ2-7; 8 bases are a match to TRBD2. CDR3 size: 15 residues. Germline V gene lookup returns CDR1 MNHNS and CDR2 SASEGT. The V segment lost 3 bases and the J segment 1 base; nucleotides outside the gene matches: 5. CDR3 protein: CASSDHSGNSYEQYF. The CDR3 DNA reads as TGTGCCAGCAGTGACCATAGCGGGAATTCCTACGAGCAGTACTTC.

This chain joins TRBV19 and TRBJ2-1; 9 nucleotides agree with TRBD2. The CDR3 extends over 16 amino acids. V was clipped by 3 bases and J by 9 bases; unmatched bases: 12. Germline CDR1 is LNHDA and CDR2 is SQIVND (reference sequence). The CDR3: CASSIDLAGGSIEQFF. In DNA form, the CDR3 reads TGTGCCAGTAGTATCGATCTCGCGGGAGGGTCCATTGAGCAGTTCTTC.

The genes are TRBV5-1 and TRBJ2-5; D not certain. CDR1 is SGHRS, CDR2 YFSETQ, per germline. This CDR3 has 14 residues. V lost 4 bases, J lost 4 bases, and 14 bases lay in between. CDR3 protein: CASSPTLGLETQYF. For the CDR3, the DNA is TGCGCCAGCAGCCCAACCCTGGGCCTAGAGACCCAGTACTTC.

This clonotype was observed a handful of times. The chain links TRBV20-1 to TRBJ2-1; D remains unclear. The CDR3 has 13 residues. Trimming shortened V by 1 base and J by 3 bases, and 7 bases separated the two germline ends. Germline V CDR1 and CDR2: DFQATT, SNEGSKA (reference sequence). CDR3 amino acids: CSARVRHYNEQFF. The CDR3 DNA is TGCAGTGCTAGAGTGAGGCACTACAATGAGCAGTTCTTC.

This clonotype has just a few counts. This chain connects TRBV19 to TRBJ1-2; D unresolved. The V gene's germline CDR1 is LNHDA and CDR2 SQIVND (reference sequence). The CDR3 has 15 residues. V was pared by 5 bases and J by 3 bases, with 16 bases between. The CDR3: CASSLSGGMDYGYTF. CDR3 DNA: TGTGCCAGTAGTCTTTCGGGAGGGATGGACTATGGCTACACCTTC.

This chain connects TRBV28 to TRBJ1-1, with a weak D call TRBD1 (5 bases). The CDR3 covers 15 residues. V was pared by 3 bases and J by 0 bases, with 11 bases between. The V gene's germline CDR1 is MDHEN and CDR2 SYDVKM. CDR3 in DNA: TGTGCCAGCAGTTTGGAGGGACTCATGAACACTGAAGCTTTCTTT. Its translation: CASSLEGLMNTEAFF.

This clonotype has ten or more counts. The CDR3 loop reads CATATGGAGSGNTIYF. CDR3 in DNA: TGTGCCACCGCAACAGGGGGCGCGGGCTCTGGAAACACCATATATTTT. The V gene is TRBV10-3, the J gene TRBJ1-3; 9 bases are a match to TRBD1. V lost 10 bases and J lost 0; bases outside the gene matches: 10. This CDR3 is built from 16 residues. Germline V gives CDR1 ENHRY, CDR2 SYGVKD.

This clonotype was seen only a few times. The rearrangement joins TRBV29-1 to TRBJ2-3; D may be TRBD2 (7 bases). V lost 4 bases and J 4 bases, leaving 15 bases between the germline ends. Germline V gene lookup returns CDR1 SQVTM and CDR2 ANQGSEA. CDR3 length: 14 residues. CDR3 in amino acids: CSVAGGLSPDTQYF. CDR3 DNA: TGCAGCGTTGCGGGGGGCCTTTCCCCAGATACGCAGTATTTT.

The V call is TRBV2, the J call TRBJ1-5; TRBD1 might be the D (5 bases). Looked up from germline, CDR1 is SNHLY and CDR2 is FYNNEI. Trimming took 4 bases from V and 3 from J, leaving 10 bases between them. CDR3 size: 14 residues. CDR3 nucleotide sequence: TGTGCCAGCAGTGGGGTAGGGGACAATCAGCCCCAGCATTTT. It is translated as CASSGVGDNQPQHF. Full variable domain (remainder filled in from reference TRBV2 and TRBJ1-5): EPEVTQTPSHQVTQMGQEVILRCVPISNHLYFYWYRQILGQKVEFLVSFYNNEISEKSEIFDDQFSVERPDGSNFTLKIRSTKLEDSAMYFCASSGVGDNQPQHFGDGTRLSIL.

This clonotype was seen more than once but under ten times. This chain joins TRBV18 and TRBJ2-2; maybe TRBD2 (6 bases). V was clipped by 5 bases and J by 0 bases, with 10 bases between them. CDR1 is KGHSH and CDR2 is LQKENI in the germline V gene. The CDR3 is 15 residues long. Written as DNA, the CDR3 is TGTGCCAGCTCATCTGGCGGGACGAACACCGGGGAGCTGTTTTTT. Amino acid sequence: CASSSGGTNTGELFF.

V usage is TRBV20-1 and J usage is TRBJ2-3, with 7 bases lining up with TRBD2. The CDR3 runs 15 residues. V shed 3 bases, J shed 0 bases, and the junction held 6 bases outside the gene matches. The germline V gene has CDR1 DFQATT and CDR2 SNEGSKA (reference sequence). This CDR3 is CSARKSGTSTDTQYF. The DNA for the CDR3 is TGCAGTGCTAGGAAGAGCGGGACTAGCACAGATACGCAGTATTTT.

This clonotype showed up many times. This chain joins TRBV5-6 and TRBJ2-7; no reliable D call. Looked up from germline, CDR1 is SGHDT and CDR2 is YYEEEE. This CDR3 region has 13 residues. Trimming stripped 4 bases from V and 2 bases from J, with 10 bases between. The CDR3 nucleotides read TGTGCCAGCAGCGTCTCAGCTACCTACGAGCAGTACTTC. Protein product: CASSVSATYEQYF.

The chain combines TRBV5-1 with TRBJ2-2; D not certain. Trimming shortened V by 2 bases and J by 0 bases, and 8 bases separated the two germline ends. CDR1 is SGHRS, CDR2 YFSETQ, per germline. The CDR3 is made up of 15 amino acids. Here the CDR3 DNA reads TGCGCCAGCAGCTTCACGACTGCGAACACCGGGGAGCTGTTTTTT. Translating it yields CASSFTTANTGELFF.

This clonotype has just a few counts. The V gene is TRBV12-3 or TRBV12-4, the J gene TRBJ2-6; D unclear. Deletions cut 5 bases from V and 2 bases from J, with 10 bases between. The CDR3 extends over 15 amino acids. The DNA for the CDR3 is TGTGCCAGCAGTCTTTGGCCAGCTGGGGCCAACGTCCTGACTTTC. Protein sequence: CASSLWPAGANVLTF.

The V gene is TRBV28, the J gene TRBJ1-5; 9 bases fit TRBD1. Germline trimming cut 3 bases from V and 7 bases from J; bases unmatched to any gene: 7. The CDR3 totals 15 residues. CDR1 is MDHEN and CDR2 is SYDVKM in the germline V gene. CDR3 sequence: CASSFWGQGRQPQHF. The CDR3 coding sequence is TGTGCCAGCAGTTTCTGGGGACAGGGCCGCCAGCCCCAGCATTTT. Filled out from reference TRBV28 and TRBJ1-5, the complete variable domain reads DVKVTQSSRYLVKRTGEKVFLECVQDMDHENMFWYRQDPGLGLRLIYFSYDVKMKEKGDIPEGYSVSREKKERFSLILESASTNQTSMYLCASSFWGQGRQPQHFGDGTRLSIL.

A word on this clonotype: This may arise from a read error, as a much more abundant clone is one base away. CDR3 DNA: TGTGCCAGCAGCCCAAGTTGGCAGACGGTGGGAAACACCATATGTTTT. Amino acids: CASSPSWQTVGNTICF. This chain joins TRBV11-2 and TRBJ1-3; D remains ambiguous. CDR3 length: 16 amino acids. Germline V gene data show CDR1 as SGHAT and CDR2 as FQNNGV.

Here the CDR3 DNA reads TGTGCCAGCGAAGGGGCCAAAAACATTCAGTACTTC. This translates into CASEGAKNIQYF. V and J are TRBV2 and TRBJ2-4; no definite D call. The CDR3 sequence is 12 residues long. V was trimmed by 8 bases and J by 1 base, leaving 6 bases between them. CDR1 is SNHLY and CDR2 is FYNNEI in the germline V gene. Filled out from reference TRBV2 and TRBJ2-4, the complete variable domain reads EPEVTQTPSHQVTQMGQEVILRCVPISNHLYFYWYRQILGQKVEFLVSFYNNEISEKSEIFDDQFSVERPDGSNFTLKIRSTKLEDSAMYFCASEGAKNIQYFGAGTRLSVL.

This clonotype was counted many times. The rearrangement links TRBV7-9 to TRBJ2-1; 9 positions match TRBD2. Trimming removed 5 bases from V and 5 bases from J; junction bases left unmatched: 7. Germline V gene sequence: CDR1 SEHNR, CDR2 FQNEAQ (reference sequence). The CDR3 sequence is 15 residues long. For the CDR3, the DNA is TGTGCCAGCAGCCCAGGACTAGCGCAGAACAATGAGCAGTTCTTC. It translates to CASSPGLAQNNEQFF.

This chain joins TRBV7-3 and TRBJ2-3, with TRBD2 matching over 10 bases. J was trimmed by 4 bases and V by 5 bases; bases with no gene match: 6. CDR1 is SGHTA, CDR2 FQGTGA, per germline. The CDR3 is 15 residues long. The CDR3 loop is CASSQERGGSDTQYF. CDR3 DNA sequence: TGTGCCAGCAGCCAGGAGCGGGGGGGCTCAGATACGCAGTATTTT.

This chain uses TRBV19 with TRBJ1-5; TRBD1 agrees at 7 bases. V trimming: 5 bases; J trimming: 9 bases; junction bases outside the gene matches: 10. CDR3 length equals 14 residues. Germline CDR1 is LNHDA and CDR2 is SQIVND (reference sequence). The CDR3 sequence: CASSSGQAGGPQHF. In DNA form, the CDR3 reads TGTGCCAGTAGTTCCGGACAGGCCGGAGGGCCCCAGCATTTT.

This clonotype was detected ten times or more. The chain recombines TRBV28 with TRBJ2-4; 7 bases match TRBD1. Trimming cost V 8 bases and J 5 bases; bases outside gene matches: 6. There are 13 residues in the CDR3. Germline CDR1 reads MDHEN; CDR2 reads SYDVKM. CDR3: CASRSGGENIQYF. CDR3 nucleotides: TGTGCCAGCCGATCAGGGGGAGAAAACATTCAGTACTTC.

The CDR3, as DNA: TGTGCCAGCGGCCGGCGGGAGGGAACAGATACGCAGTATTTT. It translates to CASGRREGTDTQYF. The chain combines TRBV5-4 with TRBJ2-3; 9 nucleotides agree with TRBD2. The CDR3 loop spans 14 amino acids. The V and J ends lost 7 bases and 3 bases, in that order; junction bases with no gene match: 6. CDR1 is SGHNT, CDR2 YYREEE, per germline (reference sequence). The full variable domain, its missing parts supplied by reference TRBV5-4 and TRBJ2-3, is ETGVTQSPTHLIKTRGQQVTLRCSSQSGHNTVSWYQQALGQGPQFIFQYYREEENGRGNFPPRFSGLQFPNYSSELNVNALELDDSALYLCASGRREGTDTQYFGPGTRLTVL.

There are a few counts of this clonotype. This chain's CDR3 is CASSQEVGVYNEQFF. The CDR3 DNA is TGCGCCAGCAGCCAAGAGGTGGGAGTTTACAATGAGCAGTTCTTC. The genes are TRBV4-1 and TRBJ2-1; perhaps TRBD2 as D (5 bases). V was cut by 0 bases and J by 4 bases, with 10 bases left in between. This CDR3 is built from 15 residues. The germline gives CDR1 MGHRA, CDR2 YSYEKL.

This clonotype was observed at least ten times. The CDR3 DNA is TGTGCTAGTCGCCCAGGTAGCACAGATACGCAGTATTTT. Protein sequence: CASRPGSTDTQYF. The chain employs TRBV12-3 or TRBV12-4 and TRBJ2-3, with D unclear. The CDR3 spans 13 residues.

The chain joins TRBV29-1 to TRBJ2-7, with TRBD1 matching over 8 bases. The CDR3 consists of 12 residues. Germline lookup yields CDR1 SQVTM and CDR2 ANQGSEA. Losses at the gene ends were 5 bases for V and 3 bases for J; bases not matched to a gene: 3. The CDR3 sequence: CSVSTGGYEQYF. Here the CDR3 DNA reads TGCAGCGTTTCTACAGGGGGCTACGAGCAGTACTTC.